Detailed here is one TCR beta chain. The antigen remains unidentified. This PCR relied on a set of 60 Vbeta primers and 13 Jbeta primers. Clones were sequenced by immunoSEQ multiplex PCR, and TCRdb holds only the in-frame ones, with some missing. The table has around 130,000 clones, about three quarters seen once. This specimen comes from a study of cytomegalovirus exposure and HLA in healthy donors. Study summary: Some 85 million unique TCRs, all from HLA-typed donors, were included in an early release of the data. Study findings and constraints: Rare TCR sequences predominated, though certain public TCRs were found in many donors. Later, an analysis found that common viral pathogens appeared to be linked with several of the most significant clusters.

Trimming pared 0 bases from V and 2 bases from J, leaving 8 bases between. The CDR3 consists of 15 residues. Looked up from germline, CDR1 is MGHRA and CDR2 is YSYEKL. Sequenced: PBMCs. The chain recombines TRBV4-1 with TRBJ1-3; D is ambiguous. This receptor was taken from a woman aged 55-70 years in good health and CMV-seropositive. CDR3 bases: TGCGCCAGCAGCCAAGACCCCGGGGCTGGAAACACCATATATTTT. Translated: CASSQDPGAGNTIYF.